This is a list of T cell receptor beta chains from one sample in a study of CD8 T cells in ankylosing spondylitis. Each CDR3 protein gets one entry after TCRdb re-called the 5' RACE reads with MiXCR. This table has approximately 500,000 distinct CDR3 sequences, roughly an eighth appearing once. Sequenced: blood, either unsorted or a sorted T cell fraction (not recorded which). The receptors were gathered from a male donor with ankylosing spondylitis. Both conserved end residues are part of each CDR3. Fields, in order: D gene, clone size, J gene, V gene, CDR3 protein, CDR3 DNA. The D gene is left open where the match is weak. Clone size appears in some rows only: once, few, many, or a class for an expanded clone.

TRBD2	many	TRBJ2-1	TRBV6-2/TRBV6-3	CASSELAGTYNEQFF	TGTGCCAGCAGTGAGCTAGCGGGGACCTACAATGAGCAGTTCTTC
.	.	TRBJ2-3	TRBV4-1	CASSQETSWGDTQYF	TGCGCCAGCAGCCAAGAAACTAGCTGGGGGGATACGCAGTATTTT
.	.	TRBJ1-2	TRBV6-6	CASRPQVPYGYTF	TGTGCCAGCAGGCCTCAGGTCCCCTATGGCTACACCTTC
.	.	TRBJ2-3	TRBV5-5	CASRKGGGPDTQYF	TGTGCCAGCAGGAAGGGGGGAGGACCAGATACGCAGTATTTT
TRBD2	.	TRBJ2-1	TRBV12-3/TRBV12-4	CASSSSPSGSLEQFF	TGTGCCAGCAGTTCGTCCCCTAGCGGGAGTCTTGAGCAGTTCTTC
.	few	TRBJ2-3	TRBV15	CAVEAGNTDTQYF	TGTGCCGTCGAGGCGGGAAACACAGATACGCAGTATTTT
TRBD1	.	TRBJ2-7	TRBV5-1	CASSLAPGQGGEQYF	TGCGCCAGCAGCTTGGCCCCGGGACAGGGGGGCGAGCAGTACTTC
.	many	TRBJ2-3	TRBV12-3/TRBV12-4	CASTKFGGSTDTQYF	TGTGCCAGCACCAAGTTTGGGGGTAGCACAGATACGCAGTATTTT
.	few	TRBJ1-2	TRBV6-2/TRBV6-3	CASVGGINYGYTF	TGTGCCAGCGTTGGCGGGATTAACTATGGCTACACCTTC
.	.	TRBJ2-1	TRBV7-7	CASSPRDLGYNEQFF	TGTGCCAGCAGCCCCCGGGACTTAGGGTACAATGAGCAGTTCTTC
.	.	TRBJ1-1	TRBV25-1	CASTGGNTEAFF	TGTGCCAGCACTGGGGGGAACACTGAAGCTTTCTTT
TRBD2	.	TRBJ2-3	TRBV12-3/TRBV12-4	CASSHISGGDTQYF	TGTGCCAGCAGCCATATATCGGGAGGGGATACGCAGTATTTT
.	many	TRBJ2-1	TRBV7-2	CASSLRGAEHNEQFF	TGTGCCAGCAGCTTAAGAGGAGCGGAACACAATGAGCAGTTCTTC
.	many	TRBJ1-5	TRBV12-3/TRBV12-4	CASSLNGGGNQPQHF	TGTGCCAGCAGCCTTAACGGGGGTGGCAATCAGCCCCAGCATTTT
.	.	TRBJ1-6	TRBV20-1	CSARAQNSPLHF	TGCAGTGCTAGAGCACAGAATTCACCCCTCCACTTT